Listed below are T cell receptor beta chains from one sample, sequenced in a study of T cell changes during pregnancy in multiple sclerosis. Sequencing was performed with immunoSEQ multiplex PCR; in TCRdb, only in-frame clones are kept and a portion is missing. The sample includes roughly 61,000 clones, more than 75% of them seen just once. The sequenced sample was peripheral blood, obtained in the first trimester of pregnancy. The receptors here all came from a female donor in good health, enrolled as a control in a pregnancy study. Both conserved end residues are part of each CDR3. Fields, in order: J gene, V gene, clone size, CDR3 protein. Not every row has a clone size; where given, it reads once, few, many or a size class.

>TRBJ1-3|TRBV7-2|.
CASSPTGAGNTIYF
>TRBJ1-6|TRBV7-3|.
CASPSAGGNSPLHF
>TRBJ2-1|TRBV30|.
CACSFWDSVYNEQFF
>TRBJ1-5|TRBV10-3|.
CAISESGASYQPQHF
>TRBJ2-3|TRBV28|.
CASSGDTRTDTQYF
>TRBJ2-7|TRBV6-1|.
CASSAQTGTREQYF
>TRBJ2-1|TRBV27|.
CASSLRSGGVYNEQFF
>TRBJ1-1|TRBV30|.
CAWSWGTPSTEAFF
>TRBJ1-4|TRBV30|.
CAWSWTGSNNEKLFF
>TRBJ1-6|TRBV4-3|.
CASSQAGSDRHNSPLHF
>TRBJ2-2|TRBV10-2|once
CASRDSSVPGELFF
>TRBJ1-1|TRBV27|.
CASSLSGLRNTEAFF